This TCR beta chain appears in the sequencing data of a study of T cell responses to AZD1222 COVID-19 vaccine. Study results and caveats: Just a handful of people given AZD1222 tested seropositive at baseline.

Assay: immunoSEQ multiplex PCR; the TCRdb copy retains only in-frame clones and omits some. Altogether under 150,000 clones are present, approximately 92% being singletons, with the ten largest covering roughly 3.1%. On this clone itself: What it recognizes is unknown.

Sample: peripheral blood, taken on day 0 of AZD1222 vaccination. The sequence was collected from an adult in good health.

This CDR3 is CASTGPGQGLDGYTF. CDR3 bases: TGCGCCAGCACAGGCCCGGGACAGGGACTTGATGGCTACACCTTC. The rearrangement uses TRBV5-1 and TRBJ1-2; 9 bases line up with TRBD1. Germline-derived CDR1 and CDR2 are SGHRS and YFSETQ. V was pared by 6 bases and J by 6 bases, with 12 bases of the junction left unmatched. This CDR3 has 15 amino acids.